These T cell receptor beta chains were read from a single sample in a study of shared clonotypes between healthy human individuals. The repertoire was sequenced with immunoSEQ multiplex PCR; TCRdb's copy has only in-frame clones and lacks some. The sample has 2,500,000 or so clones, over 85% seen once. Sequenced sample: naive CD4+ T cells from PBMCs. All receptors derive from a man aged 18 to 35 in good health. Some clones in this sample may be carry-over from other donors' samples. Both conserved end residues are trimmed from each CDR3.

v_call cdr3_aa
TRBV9 ASSVAPGLEYNEQF
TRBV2 ASSSTTAG
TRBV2 ASSEQGPGSNQPQH
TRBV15 ATSPNRVSYPRGTQY
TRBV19 ASSMGEEGYT
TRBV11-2 ASSLDIGPWGETQY
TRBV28 ASSSAGTPSYNEQF
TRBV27 AGTRTGASSYEQY
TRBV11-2 ASSPMGQDSEAF
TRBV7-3 ASSPPSAPPGNEQF
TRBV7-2 ASSHTGSPYEQY
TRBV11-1 ASSFSLNNEQF
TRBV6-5 ASSYGAGTILDTQY
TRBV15 ATRAGGEEANEKLF
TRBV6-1 ASSEGGTDTEAF
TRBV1 TSSLRKPTGTTVSSKNIQY
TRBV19 ASSMTGGNQPQH
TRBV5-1 ASSPRTAQNTEAF
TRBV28 ASRRTSGSYEQY
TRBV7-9 ASSYVRGQGDEQF
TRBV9 ASSVRQGSSGNTIY
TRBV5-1 ASSSGGGTTDTQY
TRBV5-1 ASSLGQSSYEQY
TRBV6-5 ASSYGPGVSGNTIY
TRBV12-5 ASGLTGSSEQY
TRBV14 ASSPTWGSYEQY
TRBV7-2 ASSLRGGYEQY
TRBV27 ASSSLAGIYNEQF
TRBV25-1 ASSHLDSSYNEQF
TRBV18 ASSPGVDEKLF
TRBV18 ASSPGTSGTYEQY
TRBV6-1 ASSDIGGNYNEQF
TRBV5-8 ASSLGTGSAGRAKNIQY
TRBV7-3 ASSSTSGFYNEQF